This T cell receptor beta chain was documented in a study of cytomegalovirus exposure and HLA in healthy donors. Germline V gene sequence: CDR1 SGHTA, CDR2 FQGNSA. CDR3 length: 14 residues. V lost 5 bases and J 5 bases, leaving 15 bases between the germline ends. Both 60 Vbeta primers and 13 Jbeta primers went into the PCR. TCRdb's copy holds only in-frame clones and misses some; the assay was immunoSEQ multiplex PCR. The data contain around 91,000 clones, 55% to 75% of them singletons. The TCR comes from a man aged 55 to 69 in good health and CMV-seronegative. The sequenced sample was PBMCs. The V gene is TRBV7-2, the J gene TRBJ2-5; a weak D match, TRBD2 (6 bases). CDR3 protein: CASSQSRGRETQYF. The CDR3 coding sequence is TGTGCCAGCAGCCAATCTCGAGGGAGGGAGACCCAGTACTTC.